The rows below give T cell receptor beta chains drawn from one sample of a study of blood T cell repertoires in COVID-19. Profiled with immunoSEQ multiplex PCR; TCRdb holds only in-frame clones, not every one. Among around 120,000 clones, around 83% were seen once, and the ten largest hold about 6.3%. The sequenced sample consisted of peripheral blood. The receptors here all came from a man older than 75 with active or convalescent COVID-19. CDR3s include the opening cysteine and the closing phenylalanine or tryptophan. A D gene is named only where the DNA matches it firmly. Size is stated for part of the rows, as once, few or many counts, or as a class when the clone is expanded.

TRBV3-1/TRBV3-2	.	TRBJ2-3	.	TGTGCCAGCAGCCAGAGGACTCTCGATACGCAGTATTTT	CASSQRTLDTQYF
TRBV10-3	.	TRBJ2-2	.	TGTGCCATCAGTGACAGGGTGGGCGGGGAGCTGTTTTTT	CAISDRVGGELFF
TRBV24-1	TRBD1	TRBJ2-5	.	TGTGCCACCAGTGATTGGACAGGAGAGACCCAGTACTTC	CATSDWTGETQYF
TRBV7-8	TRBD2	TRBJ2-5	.	TGTGCCAGCAGCTTAGCGCTTCTAGCGGGGGGCTTCCAAGAGACCCAGTACTTC	CASSLALLAGGFQETQYF
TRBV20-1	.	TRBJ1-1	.	TGCAGTGCTAGAATATCTGAAGCTTTCTTT	CSARISEAFF
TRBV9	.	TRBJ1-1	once	TGTGCCAGCAGCGTAGAGTCCCTACAGAACATGAACACTGAAGCTTTCTTT	CASSVESLQNMNTEAFF
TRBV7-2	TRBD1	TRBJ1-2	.	TGTGCCAGCAACCTAGTCGAGGGGGCTTATGGCTACACCTTC	CASNLVEGAYGYTF
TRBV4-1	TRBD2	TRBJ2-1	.	TGCGCCAGCAGCCCCAAGCGGGGGCCGGGTGAGCAGTTCTTC	CASSPKRGPGEQFF
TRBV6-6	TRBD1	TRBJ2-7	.	TGTGCCAGCAGCCGCCCGACAGGGTTCAACGAGCAGTACTTC	CASSRPTGFNEQYF
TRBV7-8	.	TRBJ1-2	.	TGTGCCAGCAGCTTAAATCTGGGAGGGGATGGCTACACCTTC	CASSLNLGGDGYTF
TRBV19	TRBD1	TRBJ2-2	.	TGTGCCAGTAGTGCCGGGACAGGGGACACCGGGGAGCTGTTTTTT	CASSAGTGDTGELFF
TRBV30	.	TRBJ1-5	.	TGTGCCTGGAGAGACCCGATGGGGAGCGGTCAGCCCCAGCATTTT	CAWRDPMGSGQPQHF
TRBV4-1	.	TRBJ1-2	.	TGCGCCAGCAGCCAAGCGATAAACGTGGTCGGGGAGGGACATGGCTACACCTTC	CASSQAINVVGEGHGYTF
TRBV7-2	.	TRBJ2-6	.	TGTGCCAGCAGCCCCCAATCGGGGGCTGGGGCCAACGTCCTGACTTTC	CASSPQSGAGANVLTF
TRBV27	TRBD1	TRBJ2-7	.	TGTGCCAGCAGGCCATCGGGACACAGGGGTGGGTACTTC	CASRPSGHRGGYF
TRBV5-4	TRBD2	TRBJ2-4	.	TGTGCCAGCAGCCAATTAGCGGGGGCGAACCTGGGCAAAAACATTCAGTACTTC	CASSQLAGANLGKNIQYF
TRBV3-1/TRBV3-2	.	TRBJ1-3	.	TGTGCCAGCAGCCAAGTCGGAGGGGTCTCTGGAAACACCATATATTTT	CASSQVGGVSGNTIYF
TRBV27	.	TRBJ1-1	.	TGTGCCAGCAGTTTCGACTGGGAGGTGTCGGCTTTCTTT	CASSFDWEVSAFF
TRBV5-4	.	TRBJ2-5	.	TGTGCCAGCAGCCTTGACAGCTACCAAGAGACCCAGTACTTC	CASSLDSYQETQYF
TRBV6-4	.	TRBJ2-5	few	TGTGCCAGCTCTGAGGGAGCTGCCCAAGAGACCCAGTACTTC	CASSEGAAQETQYF
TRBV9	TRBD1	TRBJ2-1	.	TGTGCCAGCAGCGTAGACGGACAGGGGGATGAGCAGTTCTTC	CASSVDGQGDEQFF
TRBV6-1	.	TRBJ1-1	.	TGTGCCAGCAGTGATTACGGGGGGGTGAACACTGAAGCTTTCTTT	CASSDYGGVNTEAFF
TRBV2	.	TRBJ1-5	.	TGTGCCAGCAGTGAAAGCAATAGCAATCAGCCCCAGCATTTT	CASSESNSNQPQHF
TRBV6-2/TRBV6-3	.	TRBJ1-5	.	TGTGCCAGCAGTCCCGGTTCTGGGCCCCAGCATTTT	CASSPGSGPQHF
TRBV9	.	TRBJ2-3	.	TGTGCCAGCAGCGTCCAGGGGACCACAGATACGCAGTATTTT	CASSVQGTTDTQYF
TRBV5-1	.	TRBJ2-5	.	TGCGCCAGCAGCTTGGTTACTTCCCAAGAGACCCAGTACTTC	CASSLVTSQETQYF
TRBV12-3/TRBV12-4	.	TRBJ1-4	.	TGTTTTGGGGGGGGACTTAATGAAAAACTGTTTTTT	CFGGGLNEKLFF
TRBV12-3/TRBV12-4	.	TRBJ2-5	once	TGTGCCAGCAGTTCCAGGGAGACCCAGTACTTC	CASSSRETQYF
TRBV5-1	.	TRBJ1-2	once	TGCGCCAGCAGCTTGGGGCACCGCTATGGCTACACCTTC	CASSLGHRYGYTF
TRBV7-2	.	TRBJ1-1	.	TGTGCCAGCAGCTTAAACGGGGTCGGCAGTAGTACTGAAGCTTTCTTT	CASSLNGVGSSTEAFF
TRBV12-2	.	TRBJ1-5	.	TGTGCAAGTCGCTCCCGGGACAGGGAAAGCAATCAGCCCCAGCATTTT	CASRSRDRESNQPQHF
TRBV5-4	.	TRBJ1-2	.	TGTGCCAGCAGCTCTCCACGGGGGGCAGACTATGGCTACACCTTC	CASSSPRGADYGYTF
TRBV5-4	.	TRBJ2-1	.	TGTGCCAGCAGCATCGGGTGGGGGGTGCATCTTTTAGAGCAGTTCTTC	CASSIGWGVHLLEQFF
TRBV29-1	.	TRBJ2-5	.	TGCAGCGTTGGACAGGACCTCCAAGAGACCCAGTACTTC	CSVGQDLQETQYF
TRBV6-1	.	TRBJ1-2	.	TGTGCCAGCAGTGAAAGGACAGTCTATGGCTACACCTTC	CASSERTVYGYTF
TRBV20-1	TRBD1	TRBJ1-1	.	TGCAGTGCCGCGACAGGGGCTGAAGCTTTCTTT	CSAATGAEAFF